The clone carrying this T cell receptor beta chain was found a few times. Its antigen is not known. Trimming shortened V by 1 base and J by 11 bases, and 16 bases separated the two germline ends. CDR3 length: 14 residues. CDR1 and CDR2 (germline): SGDLS, YYNGEE. The data were taken from a study of shared clonotypes between healthy human individuals. Study in general: Three plates each covered CD4 naive and memory; CD8 naive two, CD8 memory one. General observations from the study: Sorted-subset samples were not fully sequenced, rarefaction indicated.

Each subset's genomic DNA was split evenly across several immunoSEQ plates. Clones were sequenced by immunoSEQ multiplex PCR, and TCRdb holds only the in-frame ones, with some missing. The data show 150,000 to 200,000 clones, 65% to 80% seen once. The sequencing input was memory CD4+ T cells sorted from blood. Subset given: CD45RA-negative fraction. The sequence came from a man younger than 45 in good health. The chain recombines TRBV9 with TRBJ2-1; possibly TRBD1 for D (5 bases). This chain's CDR3 is CASSVSPGREKQFF. The CDR3 DNA sequence: TGTGCCAGCAGCGTAAGTCCGGGCAGGGAAAAGCAGTTCTTC.